Each of the 18 T cell receptor beta chains below was sequenced from the same sample in a study of T cell repertoires in cytomegalovirus infection. The antigens these receptors bind are not known. TCRdb re-called the reads through MiXCR, storing one row per CDR3 protein. The sample records approximately 280,000 distinct CDR3 sequences, approximately 22% being singletons. Here the sequenced sample was cultured PBMCs, taken from culture after CMV antigen stimulation. Source of these receptors: a human donor in good health (CMV status not recorded). Some clones in this sample may be carry-over from other donors' samples.

This clonotype was seen ten or more times. V gene TRBV7-2 combines with J gene TRBJ1-5; D unresolved. The germline V gene encodes CDR1 SGHTA and CDR2 FQGNSA. CDR3 length equals 13 residues. The germline V and J ends were trimmed by 6 bases and 2 bases, with 8 bases remaining between them. This CDR3 is CASSPLGNQPQHF. CDR3 coding DNA: TGTGCCAGCAGTCCCTTGGGCAATCAGCCCCAGCATTTT.

This rearrangement joins TRBV29-1 to TRBJ1-5; D gene unclear. The CDR3 has 14 residues. Germline V gene lookup returns CDR1 SQVTM and CDR2 ANQGSEA. V was pared by 5 bases and J by 2 bases, with 13 bases between. The CDR3 nucleotides are TGCAGCGTTATCTTTGGGGTAGGCAATCAGCCCCAGCATTTT. This translates into CSVIFGVGNQPQHF. The complete variable domain, with remaining parts taken from reference TRBV29-1 and TRBJ1-5, reads SAVISQKPSRDICQRGTSLTIQCQVDSQVTMMFWYRQQPGQSLTLIATANQGSEATYESGFVIDKFPISRPNLTFSTLTVSNMSPEDSSIYLCSVIFGVGNQPQHFGDGTRLSIL.

The genes are TRBV3-1 and TRBJ1-1; D may be TRBD1 (5 bases). This CDR3 is built from 14 residues. The germline gives CDR1 LGHDT, CDR2 YNNKEL (reference sequence). Trimming took 4 bases from V and 8 from J, leaving 17 bases between them. This CDR3 reads CASSPRGGEGEAFF. CDR3 sequence (DNA): TGTGCCAGCAGCCCTAGGGGAGGGGAGGGGGAAGCTTTCTTT. The variable domain in full, with the rest retrieved from reference TRBV3-1 and TRBJ1-1, is DTAVSQTPKYLVTQMGNDKSIKCEQNLGHDTMYWYKQDSKKFLKIMFSYNNKELIINETVPNRFSPKSPDKAHLNLHINSLELGDSAVYFCASSPRGGEGEAFFGQGTRLTVV.

The chain uses TRBV14 and TRBJ1-6; no clear D gene. V was shortened by 0 bases and J by 4 bases, with 13 bases between the two germline ends. CDR3 length: 17 residues. Per the germline V gene, CDR1 is SGHDN and CDR2 is FVKESK. In DNA, the CDR3 is TGTGCCAGCAGCCAAGATCTTCCGGGAACATATAATTCACCCCTCCACTTT. Protein: CASSQDLPGTYNSPLHF.

The rearrangement uses TRBV6-6 and TRBJ2-7; a weak D match, TRBD1 (6 bases). Trimming removed 5 bases at V and 2 bases at J, with 16 bases between. This CDR3 comprises 15 residues. Germline CDR1 is MNHNY and CDR2 is SVGAGI (reference sequence). The DNA for the CDR3 is TGTGCCAGCAGTCTTCTGGGCAGGGGCGCCTACGAGCAGTACTTC. This translates into CASSLLGRGAYEQYF.

This clonotype turned up a few times. The J gene is TRBJ2-1, the V gene TRBV6-6; D gene uncertain. CDR1 is MNHNY, CDR2 SVGAGI, per germline (reference sequence). V was cut by 6 bases and J by 15 bases, with 15 bases left in between. CDR3 length: 11 amino acids. The CDR3 DNA follows: TGTGCCAGCAGCCCCCTGTTTCATCCGTTCTTC. It translates to CASSPLFHPFF.

The V gene is TRBV6-6, the J gene TRBJ2-2; D is perhaps TRBD2 (6 bases). The CDR3 is made up of 13 amino acids. Germline V CDR1 and CDR2: MNHNY, SVGAGI (reference sequence). V gave up 7 bases and J gave up 5 bases, with 11 bases separating them. As DNA, the CDR3 is TGTGCCAGCACGGCTAGCGTAACCGGGGAGCTGTTTTTT. It specifies CASTASVTGELFF.

This chain joins TRBV7-2 and TRBJ2-3; D is ambiguous. V lost 2 bases and J lost 4, with 13 bases in between. This CDR3 region has 15 residues. In germline, CDR1 is SGHTA, CDR2 FQGNSA. CDR3 sequence reads: CASSLRPAVSDTQYF. For the CDR3, the DNA is TGTGCCAGCAGCTTACGACCGGCGGTCTCAGATACGCAGTATTTT.

This clonotype was recorded many times. The chain employs TRBV7-9 and TRBJ2-1; no definite D call. This CDR3 has 14 amino acids. Germline loops: CDR1 SEHNR, CDR2 FQNEAQ (reference sequence). V was pared by 0 bases and J by 7 bases, with 10 bases between. The CDR3 region is CASSLAGLGNEQFF. The CDR3, as DNA: TGTGCCAGCAGCTTAGCGGGTCTAGGAAATGAGCAGTTCTTC.

This clonotype was picked up a small number of times. The rearrangement joins TRBV7-2 to TRBJ2-1; TRBD2 matches at 7 bases. V was clipped by 1 base and J by 8 bases; unmatched bases: 5. The CDR3 extends over 14 amino acids. From germline, CDR1 is SGHTA and CDR2 FQGNSA. This CDR3 reads CASSLELAAYEQFF. The DNA of the CDR3 is TGTGCCAGCAGCTTAGAGCTAGCGGCCTATGAGCAGTTCTTC.

The V and J genes are TRBV28 and TRBJ1-2; a possible D gene is TRBD1 (6 bases). V gave up 7 bases and J gave up 4 bases, with 25 bases separating them. CDR3 length: 17 amino acids. Germline lookup yields CDR1 MDHEN and CDR2 SYDVKM. The CDR3 region has the DNA TGTGCCAGCATTGCGCCGGGACACTACCTTCGTGGCTATGGCTACACCTTC. Translating gives CASIAPGHYLRGYGYTF.

In its sample, this clonotype was seen many times. The chain couples TRBV7-2 to TRBJ1-2; 7 positions agree with TRBD1. This CDR3 spans 15 amino acids. V shed 1 base and J 4 bases; nucleotides not matched to a gene: 6. Per the germline V gene, CDR1 is SGHTA and CDR2 is FQGNSA. The DNA of the CDR3 is TGTGCCAGCAGCTTAGTAAACAGGGGAACCTATGGCTACACCTTC. Translating gives CASSLVNRGTYGYTF.

This clonotype appeared once. This chain links TRBV12-3 or TRBV12-4 with TRBJ1-1; D gene uncertain. V was cut by 6 bases and J by 0 bases, with 14 bases left in between. This CDR3 is built from 15 residues. The CDR3 bases are TGTGCCAGCAGGCCACCCGGGAGGTTGAACACTGAAGCTTTCTTT. Its protein product is CASRPPGRLNTEAFF.

The rearrangement uses TRBV6-2 or TRBV6-3 and TRBJ2-7; the D is unclear. The germline V gene has CDR1 MNHEY and CDR2 SVGEGT. CDR3 length equals 14 residues. With 2 bases removed from V and 4 bases from J, the gap between germline ends came to 12 bases. The CDR3 nucleotides read TGTGCCAGCAGTTACGAGAGTGGCCCTTACGAGCAGTACGTC. It yields the protein CASSYESGPYEQYV.

The chain combines TRBV30 with TRBJ2-7; TRBD2 aligns across 10 bases. Germline lookup yields CDR1 GTSNPN and CDR2 SVGIG (reference sequence). The CDR3 covers 15 residues. V lost 1 base and J lost 4; bases outside the gene matches: 7. The CDR3 region is CAWSEGGLAWYEQYV. The CDR3 DNA sequence: TGTGCCTGGAGTGAAGGGGGACTAGCGTGGTACGAGCAGTACGTC.

The chain carries TRBV19 and TRBJ1-1; TRBD1 matches at 7 bases. The CDR3 extends over 17 amino acids. Trimming cost V 3 bases and J 3 bases; bases outside gene matches: 13. Germline CDR1 is LNHDA and CDR2 is SQIVND (reference sequence). CDR3 amino acids: CASSINRTGSYDTEAFF. In DNA form, the CDR3 reads TGTGCCAGTAGTATCAACAGGACAGGTTCTTATGACACTGAAGCTTTCTTT.

This clonotype was seen repeatedly, ten times or more. The rearrangement uses TRBV28 and TRBJ2-7; D is uncertain. V lost 6 bases and J lost 3, with 24 bases in between. In germline, CDR1 is MDHEN, CDR2 SYDVKM. The CDR3 extends over 17 amino acids. DNA for the CDR3: TGTGCCAGCAGCCACAACTCTCGATATAGAAGCGACTACGAGCAGTACTTC. Its protein is CASSHNSRYRSDYEQYF.

This clonotype was seen at least ten times. V is TRBV7-6 and J is TRBJ2-1; no reliable D call. CDR1 and CDR2 from the germline V gene are SGHVS and FNYEAQ. Trimming left V 1 base short and J 5 bases short, with 9 bases between. The CDR3 spans 14 residues. The CDR3 DNA is TGTGCCAGCAGCTTAGATCCAGCTGACAATGAGCAGTTCTTC. This sequence encodes CASSLDPADNEQFF.